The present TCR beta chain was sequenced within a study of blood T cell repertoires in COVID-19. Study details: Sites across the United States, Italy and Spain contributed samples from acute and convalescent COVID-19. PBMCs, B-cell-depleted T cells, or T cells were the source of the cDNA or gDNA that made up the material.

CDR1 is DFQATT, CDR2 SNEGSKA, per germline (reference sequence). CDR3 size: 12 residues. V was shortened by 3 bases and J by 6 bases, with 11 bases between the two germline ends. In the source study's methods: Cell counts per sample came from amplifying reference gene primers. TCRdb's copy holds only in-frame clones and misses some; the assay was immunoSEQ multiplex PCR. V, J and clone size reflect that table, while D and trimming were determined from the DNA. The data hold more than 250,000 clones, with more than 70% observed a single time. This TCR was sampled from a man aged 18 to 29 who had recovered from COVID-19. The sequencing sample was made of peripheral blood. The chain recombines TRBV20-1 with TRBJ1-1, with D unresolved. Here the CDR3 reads CSASWERAEAFF. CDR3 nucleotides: TGCAGTGCTAGTTGGGAGCGGGCTGAAGCTTTCTTT.